These T cell receptor beta chains were read from a single sample in a study of blood T cell repertoires in COVID-19. Produced via immunoSEQ multiplex PCR; TCRdb's table is partial and in-frame only. Of roughly 120,000 clones listed, under 95% are singletons. Sample: peripheral blood. All receptors derive from a man between 60 and 70 years old with COVID-19, enrolled during active disease. CDR3s include the opening cysteine and the closing phenylalanine or tryptophan. A D gene is named only where the DNA matches it firmly. Clone size appears in some rows only: once, few, many, or a class for an expanded clone.

J	D	V	size	DNA	CDR3
TRBJ2-4	NA	TRBV7-2	NA	TGTGCCAGCAGCTTACCCATCGGGAACATTCAGTACTTC	CASSLPIGNIQYF
TRBJ1-2	NA	TRBV12-3/TRBV12-4	NA	TGTGCCAGCAGTTTACGGGGGGACTATGGCTACACCTTC	CASSLRGDYGYTF
TRBJ1-4	NA	TRBV28	NA	TGTGCCAGCAGTTCGACGGGAACAACTAATGAAAAACTGTTTTTT	CASSSTGTTNEKLFF
TRBJ2-1	TRBD2	TRBV5-1	NA	TGCGCCAGCAGCTCCGGGACTAGGGGTTACAATGAGCAGTTCTTC	CASSSGTRGYNEQFF
TRBJ2-7	NA	TRBV3-1/TRBV3-2	NA	TGTGCCAGCAGCCAAGATCGCACAGTGACCTACGAGCAGTACTTC	CASSQDRTVTYEQYF
TRBJ2-3	NA	TRBV29-1	NA	TGCAGCGTCGCCGGGACAATTCCTGATACGCAGTATTTT	CSVAGTIPDTQYF
TRBJ2-7	NA	TRBV6-5	NA	TGTGCCAGCCAGGTAGAGCCCGCCTCCTACGAGCAGTACTTC	CASQVEPASYEQYF
TRBJ1-6	NA	TRBV5-1	NA	TGCGCCAGCAGCCTCACAGGGTTCAGTGGAAATTCACCCCTCCACTTT	CASSLTGFSGNSPLHF
TRBJ1-4	NA	TRBV2	NA	TGTGCCAGCAGGACAGATTCTAATGAAAAACTGTTTTTT	CASRTDSNEKLFF
TRBJ1-5	NA	TRBV6-6	NA	TGTGCCAGCAGCGGAGGTCGGGCTCAGCCCCAGCATTTT	CASSGGRAQPQHF
TRBJ2-1	TRBD2	TRBV4-2	NA	TGTGCCAGCAGCCCCCGGACTAGCGAGGGGGAGCAGTTCTTC	CASSPRTSEGEQFF
TRBJ2-1	TRBD1	TRBV6-2/TRBV6-3	once	TGTGCCAGCAGTTCCGGGACAGATTACAATGAGCAGTTCTTC	CASSSGTDYNEQFF
TRBJ2-3	TRBD1	TRBV12-5	NA	TGTGCTAGTGGTTGGACAGGATCCACAGATACGCAGTATTTT	CASGWTGSTDTQYF
TRBJ2-5	NA	TRBV15	NA	TGTGCCACCAGCAGAGATGTTCAGGGTCCGGTTGAGACCCAGTACTTC	CATSRDVQGPVETQYF
TRBJ2-1	NA	TRBV11-2	NA	TGTGCCAGCAGCCCCCAGAGGCGGGACGAGCAGTTCTTC	CASSPQRRDEQFF
TRBJ2-2	TRBD1	TRBV6-6	NA	TGTGCCAGCAGCTCAGACAGGGGCGGCGGGGAGCTGTTTTTT	CASSSDRGGGELFF
TRBJ2-3	NA	TRBV5-1	NA	TGCGCCAGCAGCTTGGAGCGATACACAGATACGCAGTATTTT	CASSLERYTDTQYF
TRBJ2-1	TRBD1	TRBV3-1/TRBV3-2	NA	TGTGCCAGCAGCCAACGCTTCTTGTCGGGACAGGGTCCTAATGAGCAGTTCTTC	CASSQRFLSGQGPNEQFF
TRBJ1-5	NA	TRBV6-1	NA	TGTGCCAGCAGTGAGGGAGAGGACAATCAGCCCCAGCATTTT	CASSEGEDNQPQHF
TRBJ2-1	TRBD2	TRBV19	NA	TGTGCCAGTAGTACCCTTTCGGGAGGGTACTACAATGAGCAGTTCTTC	CASSTLSGGYYNEQFF
TRBJ1-2	TRBD1	TRBV9	NA	TGTGCCAGCAGCGTAGGGACAGGGGATGTCTATGGCTACACCTTC	CASSVGTGDVYGYTF
TRBJ1-1	NA	TRBV7-3	NA	TGTGCCAGCAGCTTGCGCAGGGTCCACGCCACTGAAGCTTTCTTT	CASSLRRVHATEAFF
TRBJ2-1	TRBD1	TRBV6-5	NA	TGTGCCAGCAGATCCCGGGACAGGGGGCGGGATGAGCAGTTCTTC	CASRSRDRGRDEQFF
TRBJ2-2	NA	TRBV4-2	NA	TGTGCCAGCAGCCAAGATCTTTCAGTTCCGAACACCGGGGAGCTGTTTTTT	CASSQDLSVPNTGELFF
TRBJ2-1	TRBD2	TRBV29-1	NA	TGCAGCGTTGAAGGCACTAGCGGGAGAAGGAGCTACGATGAGCAGTTCTTC	CSVEGTSGRRSYDEQFF
TRBJ2-5	TRBD1	TRBV24-1	NA	TGTGCCACCAGTGGCAAACCCCGGGACAGGGGGCAAGAGACCCAGTACTTC	CATSGKPRDRGQETQYF
TRBJ2-5	NA	TRBV11-3	NA	TGTGCCAGCAGCTCCACGACTAGCCAAGAGACCCAGTACTTC	CASSSTTSQETQYF
TRBJ1-2	NA	TRBV11-1	NA	TGTGCCAGCAGCCCTAATCGGGGAGGCGCCCTCTATGGCTACACCTTC	CASSPNRGGALYGYTF
TRBJ2-7	NA	TRBV20-1	NA	TGCAGTGCCCAACAGGACGAGCAGTACTTC	CSAQQDEQYF
TRBJ2-7	NA	TRBV6-4	NA	TGTGCCAGCAGTTCAGACTACCCATCCTACGAGCAGTACTTC	CASSSDYPSYEQYF
TRBJ2-7	TRBD1	TRBV15	NA	TGTGCCACCAGTAGAACACGGGGACAGTTCTCCTACGAGCAGTACTTC	CATSRTRGQFSYEQYF
TRBJ1-6	TRBD1	TRBV13	NA	TGTGCCAGCAGTTCCGGGACAGGGTTTTCACCCCTCCACTTT	CASSSGTGFSPLHF
TRBJ2-1	TRBD1	TRBV14	NA	TGTGCCAGCAGCCTCCGGGACAGGGGATGGAAGCAGTTCTTC	CASSLRDRGWKQFF
TRBJ1-2	NA	TRBV5-4	NA	TGTGCCAGCAGCTATTCCAGTGGCTACACCTTC	CASSYSSGYTF
TRBJ2-2	NA	TRBV28	NA	TGTGCCAGCACTACCGCAGGTGGCACCGGGGAGCTGTTTTTT	CASTTAGGTGELFF